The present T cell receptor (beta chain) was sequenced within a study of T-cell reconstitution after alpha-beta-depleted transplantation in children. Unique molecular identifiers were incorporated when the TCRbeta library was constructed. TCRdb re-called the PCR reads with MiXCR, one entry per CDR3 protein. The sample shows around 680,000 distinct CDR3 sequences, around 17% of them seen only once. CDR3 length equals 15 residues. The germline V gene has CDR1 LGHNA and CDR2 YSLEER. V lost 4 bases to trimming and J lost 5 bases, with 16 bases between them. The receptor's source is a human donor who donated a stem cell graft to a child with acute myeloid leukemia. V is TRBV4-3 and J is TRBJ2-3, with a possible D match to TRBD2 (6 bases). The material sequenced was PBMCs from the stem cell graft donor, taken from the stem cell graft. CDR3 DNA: TGCGCCAGCAGCCCGGGGGAATATTATGTAGATACGCAGTATTTT. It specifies CASSPGEYYVDTQYF.